This T cell receptor (beta chain) was retrieved from a study of shared clonotypes between healthy human individuals (dated by TCRdb to 2020 to 2021). As for the study more broadly: A couple of women and a few men aged 18 to 49 years were included in the cohort. Each donor's leukapheresis produced roughly between about 0.9 and 9.5 billion PBMCs. The study deeply sequenced blood TCR repertoires of five healthy adults to estimate repertoire size and the extent of clonotype sharing between individuals. For each donor, CD4 naive and CD4 memory were each run on three plates, CD8 naive on two plates, and CD8 memory on one plate. To increase sequencing depth and limit assay-specific biases, different laboratories used diverse techniques to prepare libraries and sequence TCR repertoires.

For the CD8 naive samples, CD45RO-negative cells were positively selected for CCR7, yielding a CD45RA+CCR7+ population from which TemRA cells were excluded. Donors were healthy HIV-negative adults with no recently reported acute infections or vaccinations. Every donor was a Caucasian adult living in Nashville, Tennessee, USA. Blood was collected by leukapheresis, and PBMCs were isolated by Ficoll-Histopaque density gradient centrifugation and then cryopreserved in liquid nitrogen vapor phase. Analytical flow cytometry was used to check the purity and quantity of every magnetically sorted T cell population. Each sorted fraction had its genomic DNA isolated and then quantified by UV absorbance on a Nanodrop 2000c. TCR CDR3 regions were amplified from genomic DNA by multiplex PCR using the deep immunoSEQ assay. Extracted genomic DNA from each cell subset was distributed evenly across all wells of several immunoSEQ 96-well plates, and each plate was treated as a replicate. For sorted subsets, around 200 ng genomic DNA, equal to about 30,000 T cell genomes, was loaded into each replicate PCR. Purified libraries were measured with a Qubit 3.0 fluorometer, size-checked on a Bioanalyzer 2100, and measured again with the KAPA Library Quantification kit. A separate single-read 150-cycle Illumina NextSeq 550 flow cell was used to sequence each immunoSEQ 96-well plate. The authors' pipeline ran thus. The immunoSEQ output contained only junctional sequences without quality scores, so filtering could not match that applied to full-length reads. Sequences were annotated with PyIR, a Python wrapper for IgBLAST v1.9, and V/J genes and CDR3 were assigned using IMGT germline references. Reads were filtered out if the reads had weak V/J assignments (E-value above 1e-6), no CDR3, stop codons, out-of-frame junctions, or ambiguous translated residues. V3J clonotypes were defined by identical inferred V gene, J gene, and CDR3 amino acid sequence. To compute the percentage overlap between repertoires, the number of shared unique clonotypes was divided by the size of the smaller repertoire. Three approaches were used to assess repertoire richness: RTK rarefaction, the Chao1 estimator, and Recon v2.1 estimates of unobserved clonotypes. Generation probabilities for all TCRbeta clonotypes obtained by the gDNA method from several donors were computed using OLGA. Here the immuneACCESS table is served through TCRdb, limited to in-frame sequences with V and J called. Missing clones are a known gap in these copies; in checked studies unresolved V genes cover under half, and the rest lacks a known reason. V, J and clone size were drawn from that table, and D and trimming were deduced from the DNA. The sample table lists about 2 million clones, roughly 94% of them with a count of one. Of the sample, 0.9% to 1.5% is held by the ten largest clones.

Trimming costs V 3 bases and J 4 bases, and their ends lie 19 bases apart. The CDR3 runs 17 amino acids, cysteine and phenylalanine included. The DNA shown is the 51-base CDR3, in frame from base 1. CDR1 and CDR2 (GTSNPN, SVGIG) derive from the germline V gene (reference sequence). As concerns this clone: The antigen it recognizes is unknown. No much larger clonotype is one base removed from it; base qualities were not supplied.

Points the paper makes about the study in general: Naive subsets generally had larger estimated clonotype richness than memory subsets did. Sharing across four donors was observed for around 5% of naive CD4, less than 4% of naive CD8, 2% to 2.5% of memory CD4, and roughly 0.43% of memory CD8 clonotypes. Rarefaction of sorted-subset datasets indicated incomplete sequencing despite the large sequencing depth. Compared with non-shared clonotypes, clonotypes shared by all four sorted-subset donors had higher generation probabilities. Pairwise subsampling indicated that sequencing depth was expected to affect the degree of clonotype sharing among donors. Sampling was restricted to blood, and TCR repertoires in tissue are likely to differ from TCR repertoires in blood. The small number of donors limited the genetic and exposure-history diversity represented.

The sequence was collected from a man between 18 and 29 years old in good health. Sequences were obtained from naive CD8+ T cells sorted from blood. The cell subset or site label for this specimen denotes: CD45RA+CCR7+. This chain joins TRBV30 to TRBJ1-6; the best D guess is TRBD1, with 5 bases matching. CDR3 protein: CAWSEPQEEAYNSPLHF. In nucleotides, the sequence is TGTGCCTGGAGCGAACCACAGGAAGAAGCTTATAATTCACCCCTCCACTTT.